This T cell receptor (beta chain) was recorded in a study of T cells in Graves' hyperthyroidism and ophthalmopathy. TCR beta CDR3 sequences were amplified from RNA transcripts. The TCR CDR3 first-round RT-PCR relied on the HTBI primer set. Using its own MiXCR run on the multiplex PCR reads, TCRdb lists one record per CDR3 protein. The repertoire holds approximately 58,000 distinct CDR3 sequences, 49% seen once, with approximately 13% in the top ten. In germline, CDR1 is MGHRA, CDR2 YSYEKL. The CDR3 contains 17 residues. Only one count was recorded for this clonotype. Its antigen is unknown. The junction differs from germline at one of its ends, possibly a read error. Study-wide results and caveats: A 13 V-J model separated ophthalmopathy from stable hyperthyroidism. Also found in blood were most expanded thyroid clonotypes above 0.001.

The material sequenced was blood. This receptor was obtained from a woman younger than 45 with Graves' ophthalmopathy. The chain employs TRBV4-1 and TRBJ2-6; D is possibly TRBD2 (6 bases). CDR3 sequence: CASSQERLASGANGLTF. In nucleotides, the CDR3 is TGCGCCAGCAGCCAAGAAAGGCTAGCGTCCGGGGCCAACGGCCTGACTTTC.